This T cell receptor (beta chain) stems from a study of CD8+ T cells in alopecia areata. The wider study: For the treated group, dosing was oral tofacitinib at 5 to 10 mg twice daily. Study results and caveats: Scalp clonality, along with expanded CD8+ clones among the top 100, was significantly decreased by tofacitinib. Clonality in lesional scalp, especially alopecia totalis/universalis, exceeded that of normal scalp.

Germline V gene data show CDR1 as MNHEY and CDR2 as SVGAGI. V lost 5 bases and J lost 0, with 10 bases in between. This CDR3 contains 15 residues. Note on this clone: Its antigen is still unknown.

Treatment noted: oral pan-JAK inhibitor, 5-10 mg twice daily. RNA was isolated and reverse transcribed to cDNA, the sequencing template. Here immunoSEQ multiplex PCR was the method, and the copy in TCRdb shows in-frame clones only, minus some. The sample records under 350,000 clones, roughly 64% being singletons. This receptor was identified in a human donor with alopecia areata. Sequencing used CD4+ T cells sorted from blood, obtained at week 24, from a patient treated with tofacitinib. The rearrangement joins TRBV6-5 to TRBJ1-4; D call uncertain. As DNA, the CDR3 is TGTGCCAGCAGTAACCGAGGAGCAACTAATGAAAAACTGTTTTTT. Translating it yields CASSNRGATNEKLFF.